Below are 8 T cell receptor beta chains sequenced from a single sample in a study of shared clonotypes between healthy human individuals (dated by TCRdb to 2020 to 2021). Libraries were constructed by the immunoSEQ multiplex PCR assay. As stored in TCRdb, this immuneACCESS dataset retains in-frame rearrangements with V and J assigned. A fraction of the clones does not appear; measured against another copy, unresolved V genes explain less than half of the discrepancy, and the remainder lacks a known reason. The sample table lists some 450,000 clones, 75% to 80% of them with a count of one. More than 10% of the sample lies in the top ten. Sequenced sample: PBMCs. The receptor set was obtained from a woman in her thirties or forties in good health. Some clones in this sample may be carry-over from other donors' samples.

This clone was seen just once. V and J are TRBV5-4 and TRBJ1-4; D not certain. The CDR3 contains 12 residues. The V gene lost 10 bases and the J gene lost 5 bases, with 12 bases spanning the gap. Germline CDR1 SGHNT, CDR2 YYREEE (reference sequence). The CDR3 DNA follows: TGTGCCTGCCAGACGAGGAATGAAAAACTGTTTTTT. Translated, it gives CACQTRNEKLFF.

This clone was observed a handful of times. Other DNA sequences in this specimen translate into the identical CDR3. The chain recombines TRBV19 with TRBJ1-2; no reliable D call. Deletions cut 7 bases from V and 10 bases from J, with 19 bases between. CDR3 length: 13 residues. Per germline, CDR1 LNHDA and CDR2 SQIVND (reference sequence). The CDR3 DNA reads as TGTGCCAGTACCCCCGATGGACGACCGTACTACACCTTC. Protein sequence: CASTPDGRPYYTF.

The chain combines TRBV6-1 with TRBJ2-2; D gene unclear. Trimming left V 6 bases short and J 1 base short, with 9 bases between. The V gene's germline CDR1 is MNHNS and CDR2 SASEGT. This CDR3 is 14 amino acids long. The CDR3 DNA sequence: TGTGCCAGCAGGGATCAGGTGAACACCGGGGAGCTGTTTTTT. The encoded protein is CASRDQVNTGELFF.

Comments on this clone: A much bigger clone sits one base away, suggesting this may be a read error. The chain links TRBV15 to TRBJ2-2; a weak D match, TRBD2 (7 bases). Germline CDR1 LNHNV, CDR2 YYDKDF (reference sequence). The CDR3 extends over 17 amino acids. The ends were cut back, 0 bases at V and 6 bases at J, with 17 bases in the middle. Here the CDR3 DNA reads TGTGCCACCAGCAGAGATAGGGCTTTAGGGGGGGCCGGGGAGCTGTTTTTT. Translating it yields CATSRDRALGGAGELFF.

This sequence joins TRBV5-1 and TRBJ1-1, with D uncertain. The germline V gene encodes CDR1 SGHRS and CDR2 YFSETQ. The CDR3 loop spans 13 amino acids. V lost 3 bases, J lost 3 bases, and 9 bases lay in between. CDR3 loop: CASSWSGDTEAFF. The CDR3 DNA is TGCGCCAGCAGCTGGTCAGGTGACACTGAAGCTTTCTTT.

V gene TRBV18 combines with J gene TRBJ2-5; possible D gene TRBD2, 5 bases. CDR1 is KGHSH, CDR2 LQKENI, per germline. The CDR3 runs to 13 residues. V was pared by 6 bases and J by 1 base, with 9 bases between. CDR3 residues: CASSLGLQETQYF. The DNA of the CDR3 is TGTGCCAGCTCCCTCGGACTCCAAGAGACCCAGTACTTC.

This clone was picked up many times. The chain carries TRBV18 and TRBJ2-7; D is possibly TRBD1 (6 bases). The CDR3 totals 14 residues. Trimming stripped 2 bases from V and 2 bases from J, with 10 bases between. Germline CDR1 KGHSH, CDR2 LQKENI. DNA of the CDR3: TGTGCCAGCTCACCATCCTGGGACACCTACGAGCAGTACTTC. It encodes CASSPSWDTYEQYF.

This clone was detected a few times. The chain joins TRBV19 to TRBJ1-4, with D unresolved. The CDR3 extends over 16 amino acids. Trimming shortened V by 5 bases and J by 0 bases, and 13 bases separated the two germline ends. Germline V gives CDR1 LNHDA, CDR2 SQIVND (reference sequence). The CDR3 reads CASSPLPGATNEKLFF. CDR3 coding DNA: TGTGCCAGTAGTCCGCTCCCGGGAGCAACTAATGAAAAACTGTTTTTT.